This is a list of T cell receptor beta chains from one sample in a study of response to subunit inactivated influenza vaccine. Via MiXCR, TCRdb re-called the RT-PCR reads, giving one row per CDR3 protein. The data hold around 480,000 distinct CDR3 sequences, with approximately 9.9% observed a single time. This specimen consisted of PBMCs from blood, obtained more than 35 days after vaccination. Receptors originate from a man aged 50-60 years who received an inactivated influenza vaccine. Both conserved end residues are part of each CDR3. D genes are given only for firm matches. The size entry is marked missing in some rows and otherwise reads once, few, many or a size class.

d_call | j_call | v_call | clone_size | cdr3_nt | cdr3_aa
. | TRBJ1-1 | TRBV7-2 | . | TGTGCCAGCAGCCAGAGGTCCCAGGCGAACACTGAAGCTTTCTTT | CASSQRSQANTEAFF
TRBD1 | TRBJ1-2 | TRBV6-1 | . | TGTGCCAGCAGACAGACAGGGGCTAACTATGGCTACACCTTC | CASRQTGANYGYTF
TRBD2 | TRBJ2-3 | TRBV7-6 | once | TGTGCCAGCAGCCCGGGGAGCGGGGGGTCCACAGATACGCAGTATTTT | CASSPGSGGSTDTQYF
. | TRBJ2-2 | TRBV6-5 | few | TGTGCCAGCATTTTCAAGAACACCGGGGAGCTGTTTTTT | CASIFKNTGELFF
. | TRBJ1-5 | TRBV7-2 | many | TGTGCCAGCAGGGGAGACGGACGCAATCAGCCCCAGCATTTT | CASRGDGRNQPQHF
TRBD1 | TRBJ2-7 | TRBV12-3/TRBV12-4 | many | TGTGCCAGCAGCCCGGGACAGGTGAGAGAGCAGTACTTC | CASSPGQVREQYF
. | TRBJ2-5 | TRBV29-1 | many | TGCAGCGTCCAGCCGGGGATGGAGACCCAGTACTTC | CSVQPGMETQYF
TRBD1 | TRBJ2-3 | TRBV7-2 | . | TGTGCCAGCAGCTATCGACAGGGGAGCGGCGCAGATACGCAGTATTTT | CASSYRQGSGADTQYF
. | TRBJ2-7 | TRBV6-2/TRBV6-3 | few | TGTGCCAGCAGTTACCCGACCCTTAGGACAGAGCAGTACTTC | CASSYPTLRTEQYF
TRBD2 | TRBJ2-1 | TRBV7-9 | . | TGTGCCAGCAGCTCCCGGGGGGACAATGAGCAGTTCTTC | CASSSRGDNEQFF
. | TRBJ2-5 | TRBV11-2 | few | TGTGCCAGCAGCTTCGGTGCTAGAAGAGAGACCCAGTACTTC | CASSFGARRETQYF
TRBD1 | TRBJ2-7 | TRBV12-3/TRBV12-4 | . | TGTGCCAGCAGCGGAGGAATAGCCGGGACAGCTTTCCCCGAGCAGTACTTC | CASSGGIAGTAFPEQYF
. | TRBJ2-7 | TRBV2 | many | TGTGCCAGCAGTGAAGACAAGCACTCTACGAGTTGGCAGTACTTC | CASSEDKHSTSWQYF
. | TRBJ2-2 | TRBV12-3/TRBV12-4 | . | TGTGCCAGCAGTTCCAACCAGGGACCCGGGGAGCTGTTTTTT | CASSSNQGPGELFF
TRBD1 | TRBJ2-3 | TRBV28 | many | TGTGCCAGCAGACCTTCATACGGACAGGGAAGCACAGATACGCAGTATTTT | CASRPSYGQGSTDTQYF
TRBD1 | TRBJ1-5 | TRBV6-2/TRBV6-3 | . | TGTGCCAGCAGTCGACAGGGACGAGAGCAGCCCCAGCATTTT | CASSRQGREQPQHF
. | TRBJ1-1 | TRBV12-3/TRBV12-4 | few | TGTGCCAGCAGTCCCAGGGTGGGCGCTGAAGCTTTCTTT | CASSPRVGAEAFF